The clone carrying this T cell receptor beta chain was seen only a few times. The antigen is not known. CD45RO/CCR7/CD25/CD127/CD95/CD27 staining was used to isolate CD4+ naive, central memory, regulatory and stem cell-like memory cells by sorting. This entry is derived from a study of beta chain features in type 1 diabetes. About the research overall: Regarding age, gender and cell yields, patients proved similar to healthy donors. Whole-study results and caveats: TCRB CDR3s were moderately but significantly shorter in Type 1 diabetes patients in all four CD4+ subsets. Whether HLA type influences TCRB rearrangement remained unresolved here.

Germline lookup yields CDR1 MRHNA and CDR2 SNTAGT. This CDR3 is built from 14 residues. V was pared by 4 bases and J by 4 bases, with 4 bases of the junction left unmatched. As every portion of the isolated RNA was reverse transcribed, the sequencing read expressed TCRB transcripts. The table came from immunoSEQ multiplex PCR; TCRdb's copy has only in-frame clones and leaves some out. The data contain 200,000 to 250,000 clones, over 7.5% of them seen just once; the ten biggest clones take up 0.03% to 0.035%. The source material was naive CD4+ T cells from blood. This TCR derives from a woman younger than 30 in good health. The V and J genes are TRBV6-4 and TRBJ2-1, with 7 bases fitting TRBD2. CDR3 coding DNA: TGTGCCAGCAGTGCTAGCGGAGCATACAATGAGCAGTTCTTC. This codes for CASSASGAYNEQFF.